The T cell receptor (beta chain) under discussion was sequenced for a study of T cell responses to AZD1222 COVID-19 vaccine. At the level of the study: The study pooled second doses at about 4 or about 12 weeks. General study results and limits: Spike-specific TCR breadth and depth were elevated following two AZD1222 doses. Clonal diversity may have been underestimated in mostly white British donors. Regions 160-218 and 743-854 dominated among vaccine-associated CD4 TCRs spanning spike.

As regards this clone: Its antigen remains unidentified.

In germline, CDR1 is MRHNA, CDR2 SNTAGT. The CDR3 has 14 residues. The ends were cut back, 2 bases at V and 3 bases at J, with 8 bases in the middle. Assay: immunoSEQ multiplex PCR; the TCRdb copy retains only in-frame clones and omits some. This sample has roughly 99,000 clones, with about 90% found just once. Sequencing was performed on peripheral blood, taken on day 0 of AZD1222 vaccination. The TCR was taken from an adult in good health. This sequence joins TRBV6-4 and TRBJ1-3, with unresolved D. The CDR3 sequence: CASSDGGSGNTIYF. The CDR3, as DNA: TGTGCCAGCAGTGACGGAGGGAGTGGAAACACCATATATTTT.